The present TCR beta chain was sequenced within a study of cytomegalovirus exposure and HLA in healthy donors (dated by TCRdb to the late 2010s). About the investigation overall: In an earlier analysis of about 560 of the donors, 250 to 300 Gb of sequence data and about 110 million unique TCR beta sequences from 150 million to 200 million T cells were reported. The aim of the study was to test whether cataloging public T cell receptors could identify signatures of past pathogen exposure. The number of typed donors differed by locus: about 629-630 for A, B, C, DRB1 and DQB1; approximately 530 for DQA1; some 590 for DPA1; and around 450 for DPB1. In an earlier analysis of 587 of the donors, high-throughput TCR beta sequencing was used to judge whether each TCR beta V gene segment behaved as functional or pseudogenic. Donor age, sex, ethnicity and CMV serostatus were compiled together with the repertoire data. The later analysis used no new phenotypic data to find candidate immune exposures, relying instead on TCR beta sequences and their occurrence across donors. Of the roughly 400 genotyped donors, 75% to 85% were placed in the genetic ancestry cluster associated with self-reported Caucasian donors. The study combined high-throughput TCR immunosequencing, statistical association of individual TCRs with disease status, and machine learning to predict cytomegalovirus infection status. Across around 400 genotyped donors of the cohort, an average of about 240,000 unique TCR beta nucleotide sequences per donor were sequenced, and roughly 17% of those sequences were non-productive. In a later genetic analysis, genome-wide SNP genotypes for about three fifths of the roughly 670 donors were used, and that subset was treated as a discovery cohort. HLA typing included class I and class II loci at four-digit resolution. Approximately 300 gigabases of sequencing data and 91 million or so unique TCR sequences made up an early release that covered approximately 620 HLA-typed donors. Because of strong linkage in the cohort, 4 to 6 DR-DQ haplotypes were treated as single units for association and clustering. All discovery cohort repertoires had been generated on a single sequencing platform. The study profiled the T cell repertoires of approximately 700 subjects by immunosequencing and related them to cytomegalovirus serostatus. Besides the first cohort of 666 subjects, a separate validation cohort made up of 120 or so different subjects was used. A later analysis re-analyzed previously published TCR beta repertoires from 500 to 700 donors and added high-resolution HLA genotyping to study TCR occurrence patterns.

Libraries were constructed by the immunoSEQ multiplex PCR assay. For the multiplex PCR, a mixture combining 60 forward primers for TCR Vbeta segments and 13 reverse primers for TCR Jbeta segments was used. A multiplex PCR assay on genomic DNA amplified the CDR3 region of rearranged TCR beta genes. The amplified TCR beta libraries were sequenced on the Illumina HiSeq System as 87-base-pair reads. Under the source paper's analysis protocol: In a later analysis, 77 million or so unique TCR beta chains were counted across the 690 or so repertoires, and around 10 million of these chains were shared by at least two donors. A nearest-neighbor algorithm error-corrected the raw reads and collapsed the reads into unique sequences, merging closely related sequences to remove PCR and sequencing errors. Alignment of CDR3 sequences to IMGT reference sequences was used to assign V, D and J gene segments. For a sequence to be retained, a match of at least six nucleotides was required to both a V gene segment and a J gene segment. A rearrangement was called productive if the CDR3 had no stop codons and remained in frame with V and J, and every other rearrangement was called non-productive. CDR3 was defined according to IMGT convention as the region running from the second conserved V-encoded cysteine to the conserved J-encoded phenylalanine. The earlier analysis of about 610 of the donors excluded sequences that lacked an unambiguous match to a single V gene segment. An earlier analysis of 500 to 700 of the donors classified V segments as functional when productive rearrangements were above 56.7% and as segregating when the standard deviation between donors was above 5%. A statistical classification framework was developed to diagnose cytomegalovirus status using the catalog of TCR beta chain sequences. In a later analysis, TCR nucleotide sequences were compared against IMGT/GENE-DB human TR gene sequences so that V and J genes could be assigned. Using the TCRdist pipeline, a later analysis assigned CDR3 sequences along with most-parsimonious VDJ recombination scenarios. In a later analysis, each TCR beta chain was defined by its CDR3 amino acid sequence together with its V-gene family, and reads without a unique V-gene family were excluded. A later analysis removed 550 to 700 highly shared, low-generation-probability nucleotide sequences to deal with suspected cross-contamination and a sequencing artifact. In a later analysis, a clonal expansion index was calculated for each public chain from normalized within-repertoire ranks of inferred template counts. Generation probabilities in a later analysis came from a VDJ recombination model fitted to out-of-frame rearrangements, and those results were checked against IGoR. A later analysis scored TCR-TCR, TCR-HLA and TCR-CMV co-occurrence with hypergeometric tests, applying a repertoire-size bias correction to TCR pairs. A later analysis estimated false discovery rates by permuting HLA or CMV assignments 20 times. In a later analysis, co-occurring TCRs were grouped using DBSCAN, with TCRdist sequence similarity added in when clustering inside HLA-allele-positive subsets. Repertoires with fewer than 30,000 or more than 120,000 public chains were left out of co-occurrence clustering, as were four to six repertoires with anomalous nucleotide sharing. In its TCRdb copy, this immuneACCESS table keeps in-frame sequences only and misses some clones. Where compared with another copy, unresolved V genes explain less than half of these, and the others have no known cause. The V and J calls and clone size come from that table; D and trimming were worked out from the DNA. Present in this sample are under 150,000 clones, roughly 70% of which were seen just once. The ten biggest clones cover 3.1% of the sample.

Trimming removed 6 bases from V and 3 bases from J; the gene matches leave 8 bases unexplained. The CDR3 measures 14 amino acids from cysteine to phenylalanine. Of the read, only the CDR3 DNA is kept; its 42 bases are in frame from base 1. From a lookup of the germline V gene, CDR1 and CDR2 are MNHEY and SVGAGI. The cohort consisted of more than 650 healthy bone marrow donors. At the time of sampling, every cohort member was nominally healthy, though immune exposures that went unrecorded were likely present. The donor tested CMV seronegative and was one of the 352 seronegative cohort members. Each donor provided a peripheral blood sample, and peripheral blood mononuclear cells were used for TCR beta sequencing. The Qiagen DNeasy Blood Extraction Kit was used to extract genomic DNA from the blood cell samples. Overall study results and their limits: Cytomegalovirus status was reported to be diagnosed by the classifier with high specificity and sensitivity in both the original and validation cohorts. When HLA alleles, especially DR and DQ, strongly co-occurred, attributing TCR associations to individual alleles was difficult. A further reported finding was that TCR beta sequences accurately predicted the HLA-A and HLA-B alleles for most subjects in the first cohort. Immune exposure information for the cohort was limited to CMV serostatus. A few of the identified cytomegalovirus-associated TCR beta chains were confirmed in vitro to be specific for cytomegalovirus antigens. Several of the top co-occurrence clusters appeared to be linked to parvovirus B19, influenza, CMV and Epstein-Barr virus, according to a later analysis. In an earlier analysis of some 550 of the donors, most TCR beta V segments were observed in productive rearrangements about 90% or about 30% of the time, broadly matching IMGT annotations. In a later analysis, some 18,000 TCR beta sequences were associated with specific HLA alleles at a false discovery rate of 0.05. Because counts were too low, roughly 17 rarely observed V segments, including chromosome 9 orphons, were left out of the earlier analysis of about 500 of the donors. In a later analysis, HLA-associated TCR beta chains showed more clonal expansion and lower generation probabilities than non-associated chains that were equally common. While some public TCRs were present in many individuals, most TCR sequences turned up only very rarely across donors. Because HLA typing was unavailable for some donors at each locus, only the typed subset was used in association tests. The 87-base-pair reads could not distinguish some IMGT-functional V segments, including TRBV6-2 and TRBV6-3, so those segments were excluded. In a later analysis, the rate of TCR association differed among HLA loci, with DRB1 alleles having the most associated TCRs and HLA-C alleles having the fewest. Correlated functional status among segregating V segments might be attributable to linkage disequilibrium, but an unknown experimental factor could not be ruled out. Only TCR beta chains were sequenced in this cohort, and the absence of alpha or paired-chain data limited detectable features. The authors suggested that the approach could potentially be extended to other disease states and immunological phenotypes. A total of 150 or so TCR beta chains were listed by the study as associated with cytomegalovirus. Sequencing depth was assumed to be roughly uniform across donors in the presence/absence analyses, though that assumption may not hold. Compared with the 666-donor mean, donors in an Asian-associated ancestry cluster had fewer N-insertions in productive TCRs, according to a later genetic analysis. A group of highly shared sequence variants was considered likely to be a technical artifact of the sequencing pipeline. An association between a missense DCLRE1C variant and V-gene and J-gene trimming of TCR beta chains was found in a later genetic analysis and replicated in an independent cohort. A later analysis found that most CMV-associated TCR beta chains appeared HLA-restricted, with HLA associations seemingly driven largely by CMV exposure.

A note on this clone: Its target antigen remains unknown. No quality values exist for individual bases; no much larger clone is one base distant.

Sequencing input: PBMCs. The source is a man between 25 and 39 years old in good health and CMV-seronegative. This receptor chain uses TRBV6-5 and TRBJ2-7, with TRBD1 matching 7 junction bases. The bases read TGTGCCAGCAGACTTAGGGACAGTTTCTACGAGCAGTACTTC. Protein translation: CASRLRDSFYEQYF.